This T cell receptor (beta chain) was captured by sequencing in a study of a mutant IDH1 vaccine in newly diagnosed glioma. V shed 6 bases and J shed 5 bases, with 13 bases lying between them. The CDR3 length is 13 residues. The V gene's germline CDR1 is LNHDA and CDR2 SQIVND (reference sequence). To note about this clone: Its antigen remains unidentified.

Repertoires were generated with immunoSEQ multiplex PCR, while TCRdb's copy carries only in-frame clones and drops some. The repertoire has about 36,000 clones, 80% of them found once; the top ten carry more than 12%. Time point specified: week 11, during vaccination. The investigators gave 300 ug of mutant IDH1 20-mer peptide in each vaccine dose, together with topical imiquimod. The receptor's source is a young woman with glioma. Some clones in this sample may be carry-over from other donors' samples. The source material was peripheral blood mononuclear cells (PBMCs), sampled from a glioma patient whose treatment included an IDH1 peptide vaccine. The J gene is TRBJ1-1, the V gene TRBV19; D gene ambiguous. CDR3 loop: CASSDGFLTEAFF. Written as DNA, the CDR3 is TGTGCCAGTAGCGACGGGTTCTTGACTGAAGCTTTCTTT.